The 17 T cell receptor beta chains below come from one sample, sequenced in a study of T cell repertoires in cytomegalovirus infection. TCRdb passed the reads through MiXCR, listing each CDR3 protein once. The sample has around 240,000 distinct CDR3 sequences, roughly 23% seen once; the top ten hold 18%. The sequencing sample was made of CD8+ T cells from PBMCs. These receptors all come from a human donor in good health (CMV status not recorded). Some clones in this sample may be carry-over from other donors' samples.

This clonotype occurred a few times. The J gene is TRBJ2-7, the V gene TRBV15, with 8 bases matching TRBD1. This CDR3 has 15 amino acids. V trimming: 0 bases; J trimming: 3 bases; junction bases outside the gene matches: 4. The germline CDR1 and CDR2 sequences are LNHNV and YYDKDF (reference sequence). Written as DNA, the CDR3 is TGTGCCACCAGCAGAGAAAGACAGGGGATCTACGAGCAGTACTTC. This gives the protein CATSRERQGIYEQYF.

The CDR3 loop is CASSSRTGRETQYF. The CDR3 DNA reads as TGTGCCAGCAGCTCCCGGACTGGTCGCGAGACCCAGTACTTC. The rearrangement joins TRBV11-2 to TRBJ2-5, with a tentative D call TRBD2 (5 bases). The CDR3 has 14 residues. Germline V gene data show CDR1 as SGHAT and CDR2 as FQNNGV. V was cut by 4 bases and J by 5 bases, with 14 bases left in between.

The sample holds a few counts of this clonotype. V and J are TRBV7-2 and TRBJ1-4; 7 nucleotides agree with TRBD1. Germline loops: CDR1 SGHTA, CDR2 FQGNSA. V trimming: 2 bases; J trimming: 5 bases; junction bases outside the gene matches: 5. The length of the CDR3 is 15 residues. The CDR3 bases are TGTGCCAGCAGCTTACGAGGACAGGAGAATGAAAAACTGTTTTTT. It codes for CASSLRGQENEKLFF.

This clonotype was picked up a small number of times. The chain uses TRBV6-2 or TRBV6-3 and TRBJ2-2; no clear D. Trimming took off 8 bases at V and 2 bases at J, with 21 bases between the two ends. Germline V lookup: CDR1 MNHEY, CDR2 SVGEGT. The CDR3 spans 17 residues. The CDR3 region is CASGPLGLSLNTGELFF. CDR3 DNA sequence: TGTGCCAGCGGGCCCCTCGGCCTATCCCTAAACACCGGGGAGCTGTTTTTT.

In DNA, the CDR3 is TGTGCCAGCAGTCACCTCGGACAGAACAATCAGCCCCAGCATTTT. Translating it yields CASSHLGQNNQPQHF. This rearrangement joins TRBV6-6 to TRBJ1-5; TRBD1 might be the D (6 bases). CDR1 is MNHNY, CDR2 SVGAGI, per germline (reference sequence). This CDR3 region has 15 residues. The V gene lost 5 bases and the J gene lost 3 bases, with 14 bases spanning the gap.

This clonotype has only a few counts. The chain carries TRBV2 and TRBJ2-7, with D possibly called TRBD1 or TRBD2 (6 bases each). CDR1 and CDR2 from the germline V gene are SNHLY and FYNNEI. The length of the CDR3 is 14 residues. V was trimmed by 7 bases and J by 3 bases, leaving 16 bases between them. The chain's CDR3 is CASISRGGLYEQYF. CDR3 DNA: TGTGCCAGCATCTCCCGTGGGGGGCTCTACGAGCAGTACTTC.

This chain uses TRBV12-3 or TRBV12-4 with TRBJ2-3, with D unclear. The CDR3 sequence is 13 residues long. The ends were cut back, 6 bases at V and 6 bases at J, with 13 bases in the middle. The chain's CDR3 is CASSRPLPDTQYF. DNA of the CDR3: TGTGCCAGCAGCCGGCCCCTCCCGGATACGCAGTATTTT.

This clonotype appeared a few times. This rearrangement joins TRBV7-9 to TRBJ2-7, with 7 bases aligning to TRBD1. Looked up from germline, CDR1 is SEHNR and CDR2 is FQNEAQ (reference sequence). The CDR3 has 15 residues. Trimming cost V 5 bases and J 4 bases; bases outside gene matches: 11. CDR3 region: CASSGPQGKGYEQYF. The CDR3 coding sequence is TGTGCCAGCAGCGGGCCACAGGGGAAGGGGTACGAGCAGTACTTC.

V and J are TRBV6-6 and TRBJ1-5; D not certain. The germline V and J ends were trimmed by 4 bases and 3 bases, with 13 bases remaining between them. Germline V lookup: CDR1 MNHNY, CDR2 SVGAGI (reference sequence). This CDR3 is built from 15 residues. Written as DNA, the CDR3 is TGTGCCAGCAGTTCGGCAACCACTTCCAATCAGCCCCAGCATTTT. Encoded protein: CASSSATTSNQPQHF.

The chain uses TRBV7-6 and TRBJ2-5; D ambiguous. Germline loops: CDR1 SGHVS, CDR2 FNYEAQ. With 1 base removed from V and 13 bases from J, the gap between germline ends came to 10 bases. The CDR3 loop spans 11 amino acids. CDR3 region: CASSLDSRVYF. In nucleotides, the CDR3 is TGTGCCAGCAGCTTAGACAGCCGTGTGTACTTC.

The rearrangement uses TRBV6-6 and TRBJ2-3; D remains unclear. Germline V CDR1 and CDR2: MNHNY, SVGAGI (reference sequence). This CDR3 has 13 amino acids. V lost 7 bases, J lost 1 base, and 9 bases lay in between. CDR3 DNA: TGTGCCAGCAACTTACACCGCACAGATACGCAGTATTTT. Amino acids: CASNLHRTDTQYF.

This clonotype has just a few counts. The chain combines TRBV12-3 or TRBV12-4 with TRBJ2-1, with D possibly being TRBD2 (5 bases). The CDR3 consists of 11 residues. The V end was cut by 5 bases, the J end by 12 bases, with 11 bases between. CDR3 in amino acids: CASSNGEGQFF. In DNA, the CDR3 is TGTGCCAGCAGTAACGGGGAAGGGCAGTTCTTC.

V is TRBV2 and J is TRBJ2-1; 8 nucleotides align to TRBD2. The CDR3 consists of 16 residues. The junction had 8 bases not matched to a gene; V was cut back by 6 bases and J by 1 base. Germline CDR1 and CDR2: SNHLY and FYNNEI. The CDR3 reads CASRASSGGSYNEQFF. DNA for the CDR3: TGTGCCAGCAGGGCCTCGAGCGGGGGTTCCTACAATGAGCAGTTCTTC.

V is TRBV12-3 or TRBV12-4 and J is TRBJ2-1; 8 nucleotides agree with TRBD2. This CDR3 is 15 amino acids long. V was pared by 6 bases and J by 10 bases, with 14 bases of the junction left unmatched. CDR3 in amino acids: CASSPPGLGDLEQFF. In nucleotides, the CDR3 is TGTGCCAGCAGCCCTCCGGGACTAGGGGACCTCGAGCAGTTCTTC.

The chain couples TRBV28 to TRBJ1-2, with D hard to call. Trimming took 5 bases from V and 4 from J, leaving 17 bases between them. This CDR3 is 15 amino acids long. CDR1 and CDR2 from the germline V gene are MDHEN and SYDVKM. In DNA, the CDR3 is TGTGCCAGCAGTCGCCAGAGCAGAAACCTCTATGGCTACACCTTC. Translation gives CASSRQSRNLYGYTF.

This clonotype was detected only a few times. The chain is built from TRBV28 and TRBJ1-5; no clear D. Germline values: CDR1 MDHEN, CDR2 SYDVKM. The V gene lost 3 bases and the J gene lost 0 bases, with 9 bases spanning the gap. The CDR3 has 15 amino acids. As DNA, the CDR3 is TGTGCCAGCAGTTTTAGTTCGGGTAGCAATCAGCCCCAGCATTTT. It translates to CASSFSSGSNQPQHF. The complete variable domain, with remaining parts taken from reference TRBV28 and TRBJ1-5, reads DVKVTQSSRYLVKRTGEKVFLECVQDMDHENMFWYRQDPGLGLRLIYFSYDVKMKEKGDIPEGYSVSREKKERFSLILESASTNQTSMYLCASSFSSGSNQPQHFGDGTRLSIL.

This sequence joins TRBV6-5 and TRBJ2-5, with 7 bases fitting TRBD1. Germline values: CDR1 MNHEY, CDR2 SVGAGI. V lost 7 bases and J lost 0; bases outside the gene matches: 8. The CDR3 is 15 amino acids. The CDR3 DNA reads as TGTGCCAGCAAGGAACCCAGGGGGTACCAAGAGACCCAGTACTTC. Protein sequence: CASKEPRGYQETQYF.